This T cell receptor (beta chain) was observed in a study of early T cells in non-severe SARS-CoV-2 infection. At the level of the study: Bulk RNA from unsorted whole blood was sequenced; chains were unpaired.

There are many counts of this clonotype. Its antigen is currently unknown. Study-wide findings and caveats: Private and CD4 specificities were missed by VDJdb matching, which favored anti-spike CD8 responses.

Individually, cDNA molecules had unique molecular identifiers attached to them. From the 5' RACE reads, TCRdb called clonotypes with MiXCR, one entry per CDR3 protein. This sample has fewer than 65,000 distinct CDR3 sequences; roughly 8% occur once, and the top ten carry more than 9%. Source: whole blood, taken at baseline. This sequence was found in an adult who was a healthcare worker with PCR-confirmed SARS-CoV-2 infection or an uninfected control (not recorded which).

The CDR3 spells CSGLGPRGEQYF. The CDR3 nucleotides read TGCAGTGGGTTGGGACCACGGGGCGAGCAGTACTTC. This chain joins TRBV20-1 and TRBJ2-7, with D possibly being TRBD1 or TRBD2 (5 bases each). Germline loops: CDR1 DFQATT, CDR2 SNEGSKA (reference sequence). The ends were cut back, 7 bases at V and 6 bases at J, with 16 bases in the middle. This CDR3 has 12 residues.